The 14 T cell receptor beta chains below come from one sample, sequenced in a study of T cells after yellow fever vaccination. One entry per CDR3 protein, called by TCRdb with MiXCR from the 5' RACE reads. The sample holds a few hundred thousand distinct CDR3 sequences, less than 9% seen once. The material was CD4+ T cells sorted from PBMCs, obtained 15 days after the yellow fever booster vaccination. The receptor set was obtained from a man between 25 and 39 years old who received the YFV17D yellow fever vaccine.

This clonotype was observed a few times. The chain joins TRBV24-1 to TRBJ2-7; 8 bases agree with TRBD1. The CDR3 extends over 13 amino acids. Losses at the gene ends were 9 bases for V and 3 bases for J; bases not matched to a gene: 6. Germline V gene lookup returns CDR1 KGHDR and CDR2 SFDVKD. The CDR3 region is CATGDGTGYEQYF. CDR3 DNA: TGTGCCACCGGAGATGGGACAGGCTACGAGCAGTACTTC.

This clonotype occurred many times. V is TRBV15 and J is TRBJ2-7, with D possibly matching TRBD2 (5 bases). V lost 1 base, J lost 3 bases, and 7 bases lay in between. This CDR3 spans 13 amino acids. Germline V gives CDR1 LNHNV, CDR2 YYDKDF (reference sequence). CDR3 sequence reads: CATSRGRDYEQYF. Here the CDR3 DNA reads TGTGCCACCAGCAGAGGACGGGACTACGAGCAGTACTTC. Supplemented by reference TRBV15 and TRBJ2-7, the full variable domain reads DAMVIQNPRYQVTQFGKPVTLSCSQTLNHNVMYWYQQKSSQAPKLLFHYYDKDFNNEADTPDNFQSRRPNTSFCFLDIRSPGLGDTAMYLCATSRGRDYEQYFGPGTRLTVT.

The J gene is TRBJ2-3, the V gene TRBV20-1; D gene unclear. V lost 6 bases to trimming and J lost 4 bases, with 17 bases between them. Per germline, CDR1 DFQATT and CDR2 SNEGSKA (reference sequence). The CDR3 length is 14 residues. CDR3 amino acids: CSAPVTRRSDTQYF. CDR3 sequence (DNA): TGCAGTGCCCCCGTGACGCGCCGGTCAGATACGCAGTATTTT.

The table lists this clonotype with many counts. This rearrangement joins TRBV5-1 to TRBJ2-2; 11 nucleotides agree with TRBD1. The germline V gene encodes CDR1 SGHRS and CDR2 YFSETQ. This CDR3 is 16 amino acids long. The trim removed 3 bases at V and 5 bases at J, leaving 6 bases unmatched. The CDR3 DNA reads TGCGCCAGCAGCTGGACGGGACAGGGGGTGACCGGGGAGCTGTTTTTT. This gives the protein CASSWTGQGVTGELFF. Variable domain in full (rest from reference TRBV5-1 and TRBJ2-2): KAGVTQTPRYLIKTRGQQVTLSCSPISGHRSVSWYQQTPGQGLQFLFEYFSETQRNKGNFPGRFSGRQFSNSRSEMNVSTLELGDSALYLCASSWTGQGVTGELFFGEGSRLTVL.

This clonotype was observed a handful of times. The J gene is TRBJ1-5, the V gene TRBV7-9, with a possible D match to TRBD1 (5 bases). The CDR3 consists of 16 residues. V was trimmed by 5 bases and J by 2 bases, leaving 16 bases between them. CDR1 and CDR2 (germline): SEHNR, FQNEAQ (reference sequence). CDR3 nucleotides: TGTGCCAGCAGCCCAACCCCGGGGGGGGGCAATCAGCCCCAGCATTTT. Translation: CASSPTPGGGNQPQHF.

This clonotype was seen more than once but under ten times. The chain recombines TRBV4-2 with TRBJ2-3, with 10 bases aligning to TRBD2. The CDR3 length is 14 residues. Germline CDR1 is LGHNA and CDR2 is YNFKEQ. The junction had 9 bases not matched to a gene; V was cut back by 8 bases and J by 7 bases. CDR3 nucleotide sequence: TGTGCCAGCGGGGCTCGGACTAGCGGAAATACGCAGTATTTT. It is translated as CASGARTSGNTQYF.

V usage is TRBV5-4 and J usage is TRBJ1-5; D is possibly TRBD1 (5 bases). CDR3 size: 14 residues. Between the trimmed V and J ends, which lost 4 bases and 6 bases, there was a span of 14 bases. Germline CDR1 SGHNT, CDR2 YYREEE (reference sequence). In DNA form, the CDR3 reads TGTGCCAGCAGCAAGCAGGGAGTGGGTCAGCCCCAGCATTTT. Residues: CASSKQGVGQPQHF.

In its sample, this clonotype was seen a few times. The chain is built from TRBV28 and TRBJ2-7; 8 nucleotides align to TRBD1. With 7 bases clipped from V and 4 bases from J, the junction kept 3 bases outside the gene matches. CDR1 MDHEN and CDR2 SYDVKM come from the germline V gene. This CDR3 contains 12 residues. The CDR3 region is CASTDRVYEQYF. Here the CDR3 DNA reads TGTGCCAGCACGGACAGGGTTTACGAGCAGTACTTC. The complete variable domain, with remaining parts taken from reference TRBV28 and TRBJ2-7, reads DVKVTQSSRYLVKRTGEKVFLECVQDMDHENMFWYRQDPGLGLRLIYFSYDVKMKEKGDIPEGYSVSREKKERFSLILESASTNQTSMYLCASTDRVYEQYFGPGTRLTVT.

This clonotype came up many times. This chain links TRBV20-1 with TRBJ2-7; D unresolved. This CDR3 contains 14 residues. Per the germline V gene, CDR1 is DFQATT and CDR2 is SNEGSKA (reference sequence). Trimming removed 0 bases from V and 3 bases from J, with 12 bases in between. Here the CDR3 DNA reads TGCAGTGCTAGAGACGTGACTGTGAACTACGAGCAGTACTTC. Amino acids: CSARDVTVNYEQYF.

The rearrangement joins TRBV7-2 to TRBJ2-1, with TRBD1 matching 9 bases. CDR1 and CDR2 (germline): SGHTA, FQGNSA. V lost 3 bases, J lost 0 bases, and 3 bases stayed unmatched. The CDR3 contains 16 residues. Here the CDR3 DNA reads TGTGCCAGCAGCTTCACAGGGGGCAGCTCCTACAATGAGCAGTTCTTC. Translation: CASSFTGGSSYNEQFF.

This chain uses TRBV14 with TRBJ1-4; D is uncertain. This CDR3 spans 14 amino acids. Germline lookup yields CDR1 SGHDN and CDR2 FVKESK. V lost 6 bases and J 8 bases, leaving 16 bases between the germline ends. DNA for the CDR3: TGTGCCAGCAGTCCGCGGGCAGCCCGAGAAAAACTGTTTTTT. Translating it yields CASSPRAAREKLFF.

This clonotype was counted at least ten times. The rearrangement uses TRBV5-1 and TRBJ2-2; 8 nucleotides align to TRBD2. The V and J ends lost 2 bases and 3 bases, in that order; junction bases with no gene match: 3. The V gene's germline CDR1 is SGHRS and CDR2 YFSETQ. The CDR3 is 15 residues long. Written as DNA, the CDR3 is TGCGCCAGCAGCTTCACTAGCGGATACACCGGGGAGCTGTTTTTT. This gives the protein CASSFTSGYTGELFF.

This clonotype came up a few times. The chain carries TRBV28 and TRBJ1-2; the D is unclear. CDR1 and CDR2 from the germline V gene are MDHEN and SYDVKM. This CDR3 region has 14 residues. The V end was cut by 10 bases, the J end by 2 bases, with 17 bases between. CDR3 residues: CATDAEGVNYGYTF. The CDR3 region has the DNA TGTGCCACGGATGCCGAGGGTGTCAACTATGGCTACACCTTC.

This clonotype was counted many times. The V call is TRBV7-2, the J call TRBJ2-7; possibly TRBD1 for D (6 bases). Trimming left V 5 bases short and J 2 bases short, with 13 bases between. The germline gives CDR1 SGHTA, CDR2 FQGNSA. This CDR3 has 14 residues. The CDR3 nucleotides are TGTGCCAGCAGCCGGACAGTAATTACCTACGAGCAGTACTTC. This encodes CASSRTVITYEQYF. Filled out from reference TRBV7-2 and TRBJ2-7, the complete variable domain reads GAGVSQSPSNKVTEKGKDVELRCDPISGHTALYWYRQSLGQGLEFLIYFQGNSAPDKSGLPSDRFSAERTGGSVSTLTIQRTQQEDSAVYLCASSRTVITYEQYFGPGTRLTVT.